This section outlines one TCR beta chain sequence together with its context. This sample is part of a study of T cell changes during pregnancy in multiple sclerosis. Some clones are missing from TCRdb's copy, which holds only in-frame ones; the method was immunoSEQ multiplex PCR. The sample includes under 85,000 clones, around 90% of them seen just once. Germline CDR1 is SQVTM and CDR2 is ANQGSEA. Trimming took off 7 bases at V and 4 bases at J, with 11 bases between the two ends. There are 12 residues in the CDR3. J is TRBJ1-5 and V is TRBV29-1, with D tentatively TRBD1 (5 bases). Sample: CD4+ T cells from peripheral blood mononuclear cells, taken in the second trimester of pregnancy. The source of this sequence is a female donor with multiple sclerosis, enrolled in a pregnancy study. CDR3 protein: CSASDRNQPQHF. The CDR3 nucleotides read TGCAGCGCATCAGACAGAAATCAGCCCCAGCATTTT.